This T cell receptor (beta chain) comes out of a study of blood T cell repertoires in COVID-19. Turning to the study itself: The samples span acute and convalescent COVID-19 from the United States, Italy and Spain. Sources were T cells, B-cell-depleted T cells, or PBMCs; the material itself was cDNA or gDNA.

The ends lost 8 bases at V and 5 bases at J; junction bases unmatched: 15. Germline V gene sequence: CDR1 LNHDA, CDR2 SQIVND (reference sequence). The CDR3 covers 17 residues. This clone has only one observation. The table came from immunoSEQ multiplex PCR; TCRdb's copy has only in-frame clones and leaves some out. The sample contains 250,000 to 350,000 clones, around 83% of which appear only once. The sequence came from a woman aged 50 to 65 with acute or convalescent COVID-19. The sequencing input was peripheral blood. The genes are TRBV19 and TRBJ1-4; 9 bases line up with TRBD1. CDR3 residues: CASSKGLQGAKNEKLFF. CDR3 nucleotides: TGTGCCAGTTCTAAAGGCTTACAGGGGGCTAAAAATGAAAAACTGTTTTTT.